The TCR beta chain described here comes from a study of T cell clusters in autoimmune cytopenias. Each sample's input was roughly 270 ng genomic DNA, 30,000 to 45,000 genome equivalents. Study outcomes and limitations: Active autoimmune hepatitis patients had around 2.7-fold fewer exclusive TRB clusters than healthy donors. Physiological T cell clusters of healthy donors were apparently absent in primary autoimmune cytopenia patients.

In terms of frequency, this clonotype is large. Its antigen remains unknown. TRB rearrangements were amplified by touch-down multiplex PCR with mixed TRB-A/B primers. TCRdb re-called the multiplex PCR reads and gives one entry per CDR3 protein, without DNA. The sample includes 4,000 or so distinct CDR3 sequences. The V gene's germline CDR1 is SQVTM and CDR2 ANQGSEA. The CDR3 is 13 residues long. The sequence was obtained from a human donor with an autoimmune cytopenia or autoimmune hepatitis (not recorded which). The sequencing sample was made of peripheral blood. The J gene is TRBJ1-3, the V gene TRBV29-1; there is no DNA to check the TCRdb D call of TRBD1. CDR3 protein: CSVGTGTGNTIYF.